This TCR beta chain was obtained from a study of blood T cell repertoires in COVID-19 (TCRdb year 2020). Broadly, across the study: Samples covering the acute and convalescent phases of COVID-19 were provided by collaborators in the United States, Italy and Spain. Where HLA class I and class II types were available, the types were taken from metadata supplied by the sample provider, not from assay-based typing. A freely available public database, intended as a resource for researchers studying the immune response to SARS-CoV-2, is where the repertoires were released. The material from the prospective study consisted of cDNA or gDNA derived from T cells, B-cell-depleted T cells, or PBMCs. The dataset comprised deeply sampled blood TCRbeta repertoires from subjects exposed to, actively infected with, or recovered from COVID-19. Sample metadata almost always included a de-identified subject ID, COVID-19 status, age in years and sex. Samples were obtained from the ongoing ImmuneRACE study (first 160 participants) and from about 1,300 subjects provided by 6 global collaborators. Study-wide findings and limitations: How much clinical and demographic metadata was included differed by source and by participant, and the metadata was provided uncurated.

Each collaborating institution followed its own protocols to collect whole blood in K2EDTA tubes. Collaborator samples were shipped for TCRbeta analysis as frozen whole blood, isolated PBMCs, or DNA extracted from either sample type. TCRbeta CDR3 regions were amplified from genomic DNA using the immunoSEQ Assay, a bias-controlled multiplex PCR. The study's own analysis went as follows. Within the assay, amplification of reference gene primers was used to estimate how many nucleated cells each sample contained. To quantify the absolute abundance of each unique TCRbeta CDR3 rearrangement, sequence reads were collapsed and filtered. Productive Simpson clonality was computed per sample as the square root of Simpson's diversity index over productive rearrangements. TCRdb stores this immuneACCESS table with in-frame sequences only. Part of the clones is absent; in the studies checked, under half of the shortfall reflects unresolved V genes, and no reason is known for the rest. That table supplies the V and J calls and clone size; D and trimming were determined from the DNA. In all, the sample holds just over 300,000 clones, and around 90% of those were seen once. Roughly 2.3% of the sample rests with the top ten.

Notes on this clone: No antigen is known for it. There are no base qualities to consult, and no much larger clone falls within one base.

This clonotype was obtained from a man aged 18 to 30 with active or convalescent COVID-19. Sequencing input: peripheral blood.

CDR3 region: CASSGGSGSLEQYF. The DNA reads TGTGCCAGCAGCGGGGGTAGCGGGAGTCTCGAGCAGTACTTC. Recombination linked TRBV27 to TRBJ2-7; the central 9 bases match TRBD2. Trimming removed 6 bases from V and 6 bases from J; the gene matches leave 9 bases unexplained. The germline V gene (reference sequence) yields MNHEY for CDR1 and SMNVEV for CDR2. The CDR3 runs 14 amino acids, cysteine and phenylalanine included. The read is trimmed to its CDR3 DNA, 42 bases read in frame from base 1.